One sample yielded the 18 T cell receptor beta chains listed below, sequenced in a study of shared T cell receptors in the human thymus. Measured with immunoSEQ multiplex PCR; TCRdb has only the in-frame clones, and not every one. The sample shows hundreds of thousands of clones, about 89% of them seen only once. The same data also went into a second study, on human thymus T cells.

The sample was thymocytes. These receptors originate from a boy younger than two with a congenital heart defect.

The gene calls are TRBV5-6 and TRBJ2-1; perhaps TRBD2 as D (5 bases). The ends were cut back, 2 bases at V and 7 bases at J, with 22 bases in the middle. CDR3 length: 17 residues. Germline V gene lookup returns CDR1 SGHDT and CDR2 YYEEEE. CDR3 bases: TGTGCCAGCAGCTTAGGGCGTAGCGAGACCCTTACAAATGAGCAGTTCTTC. The encoded protein is CASSLGRSETLTNEQFF.

The chain combines TRBV5-6 with TRBJ2-3, with D tentatively TRBD1 (6 bases). Germline values: CDR1 SGHDT, CDR2 YYEEEE. The V gene lost 4 bases and the J gene lost 4 bases, with 19 bases spanning the gap. This CDR3 region has 16 residues. CDR3 protein: CASSGGLEKVADTQYF. The CDR3 DNA reads as TGTGCCAGCAGCGGGGGCCTAGAGAAAGTTGCAGATACGCAGTATTTT.

This sequence joins TRBV7-9 and TRBJ1-2; weak D call: TRBD1 (6 bases). The ends were cut back, 1 base at V and 4 bases at J, with 16 bases in the middle. CDR3 length: 16 amino acids. Looked up from germline, CDR1 is SEHNR and CDR2 is FQNEAQ (reference sequence). The CDR3 region has the DNA TGTGCCAGCAGCTTAGTTCCGGCCGAGGGGGTCTATGGCTACACCTTC. This sequence encodes CASSLVPAEGVYGYTF. The variable domain in full, completed from reference TRBV7-9 and TRBJ1-2, reads DTGVSQNPRHKITKRGQNVTFRCDPISEHNRLYWYRQTLGQGPEFLTYFQNEAQLEKSRLLSDRFSAERPKGSFSTLEIQRTEQGDSAMYLCASSLVPAEGVYGYTFGSGTRLTVV.

J is TRBJ2-5 and V is TRBV29-1; possible D gene TRBD1, 5 bases. With 3 bases removed from V and 3 bases from J, the gap between germline ends came to 14 bases. Germline V gene lookup returns CDR1 SQVTM and CDR2 ANQGSEA. This CDR3 spans 14 amino acids. The chain's CDR3 is CSVDQGRKKETQYF. CDR3 DNA: TGCAGCGTTGATCAGGGCAGGAAAAAAGAGACCCAGTACTTC.

This chain connects TRBV5-1 to TRBJ1-2; 7 nucleotides line up with TRBD1. The germline V gene has CDR1 SGHRS and CDR2 YFSETQ. With V trimmed by 6 bases and J by 0 bases, 14 bases remained unmatched. The CDR3 sequence is 17 residues long. The CDR3 DNA is TGCGCCAGCAAACTCGGGGGAGGAGACAGGGCTAACTATGGCTACACCTTC. Encoded protein: CASKLGGGDRANYGYTF.

This clone was detected once. This rearrangement joins TRBV15 to TRBJ2-7; 13 nucleotides agree with TRBD2. Trimming removed 0 bases from V and 5 bases from J; junction bases left unmatched: 7. The germline CDR1 and CDR2 sequences are LNHNV and YYDKDF (reference sequence). CDR3 size: 17 residues. The CDR3 is CATSRDDGTSGVDEQYF. The CDR3 DNA follows: TGTGCCACCAGCAGAGATGATGGGACTAGCGGGGTCGACGAGCAGTACTTC.

The chain couples TRBV7-2 to TRBJ2-3; D may be TRBD1 (6 bases). The ends were cut back, 7 bases at V and 2 bases at J, with 10 bases in the middle. Per germline, CDR1 SGHTA and CDR2 FQGNSA. This CDR3 contains 13 residues. CDR3 coding DNA: TGTGCCAGCACCCCAGGGGACACAGATACGCAGTATTTT. It encodes CASTPGDTDTQYF.

The chain uses TRBV14 and TRBJ2-5; 7 bases align to TRBD1. This CDR3 has 14 amino acids. V was clipped by 0 bases and J by 5 bases; unmatched bases: 3. Germline CDR1 reads SGHDN; CDR2 reads FVKESK. This chain's CDR3 is CASSQDDRAETQYF. In DNA form, the CDR3 reads TGTGCCAGCAGCCAAGATGACAGGGCGGAGACCCAGTACTTC.

The rearrangement uses TRBV5-6 and TRBJ2-1; 8 nucleotides match TRBD1. The J segment lost 5 bases and the V segment lost 3 bases, leaving 7 bases of the junction unmatched. CDR3 size: 15 residues. Germline V gives CDR1 SGHDT, CDR2 YYEEEE. The CDR3 is CASSWTGKTNNEQFF. The DNA of the CDR3 is TGTGCCAGCAGCTGGACAGGGAAAACTAACAATGAGCAGTTCTTC. Full variable domain (rest looked up from reference TRBV5-6 and TRBJ2-1): DAGVTQSPTHLIKTRGQQVTLRCSPKSGHDTVSWYQQALGQGPQFIFQYYEEEERQRGNFPDRFSGHQFPNYSSELNVNALLLGDSALYLCASSWTGKTNNEQFFGPGTRLTVL.

This clone occurred a few times. This CDR3 reads CASSQDWTGGRNEKLFF. DNA for the CDR3: TGCGCCAGCAGCCAAGATTGGACAGGGGGGAGGAATGAAAAACTGTTTTTT. The chain recombines TRBV4-3 with TRBJ1-4; 10 bases align to TRBD1. This CDR3 is 17 amino acids long. V lost 0 bases, J lost 5 bases, and 6 bases stayed unmatched. Germline assignment: CDR1 LGHNA and CDR2 YSLEER.

The chain is built from TRBV2 and TRBJ1-5; unclear D gene. CDR3 length: 16 amino acids. V gave up 3 bases and J gave up 5 bases, with 17 bases separating them. The germline V gene encodes CDR1 SNHLY and CDR2 FYNNEI. CDR3 in amino acids: CASSESVLGRDQPQHF. The CDR3 nucleotides are TGTGCCAGCAGTGAGTCAGTATTGGGTCGGGATCAGCCCCAGCATTTT. The variable domain in full, completed from reference TRBV2 and TRBJ1-5, reads EPEVTQTPSHQVTQMGQEVILRCVPISNHLYFYWYRQILGQKVEFLVSFYNNEISEKSEIFDDQFSVERPDGSNFTLKIRSTKLEDSAMYFCASSESVLGRDQPQHFGDGTRLSIL.

The table lists this clone with a few counts. The V and J genes are TRBV4-3 and TRBJ2-7; D is possibly TRBD2 (7 bases). The CDR3 loop spans 17 amino acids. Germline V lookup: CDR1 LGHNA, CDR2 YSLEER. V was shortened by 0 bases and J by 3 bases, with 18 bases between the two germline ends. The CDR3 DNA sequence: TGCGCCAGCAGCCAAGATTCATCCTACGGGGGGCTCTACGAGCAGTACTTC. Amino acid sequence: CASSQDSSYGGLYEQYF.

The chain has TRBV7-9 and TRBJ1-2; weak D call: TRBD1 (5 bases). The germline CDR1 and CDR2 sequences are SEHNR and FQNEAQ (reference sequence). CDR3 length: 16 residues. V was cut by 1 base and J by 8 bases, with 20 bases left in between. The CDR3 reads CASSLVGGGMRKGYTF. DNA of the CDR3: TGTGCCAGCAGCTTAGTGGGGGGGGGAATGAGGAAGGGCTACACCTTC.

The sample holds one count of this clone. This chain uses TRBV25-1 with TRBJ1-6; D perhaps matches TRBD1 (6 bases). Per the germline V gene, CDR1 is MGHDK and CDR2 is SYGVNS. V was pared by 4 bases and J by 3 bases, with 10 bases between. The CDR3 extends over 15 amino acids. The CDR3 bases are TGTGCCAGCAGTGGAGCAGGGGACTATAATTCACCCCTCCACTTT. Residues: CASSGAGDYNSPLHF.

V gene TRBV18 combines with J gene TRBJ2-1; perhaps TRBD1 as D (6 bases). The V gene's germline CDR1 is KGHSH and CDR2 LQKENI. The CDR3 runs 17 residues. V lost 0 bases to trimming and J lost 0 bases, with 12 bases between them. The CDR3: CASSPPRGNGSYNEQFF. In DNA, the CDR3 is TGTGCCAGCTCACCACCGAGGGGGAATGGCTCCTACAATGAGCAGTTCTTC.

This chain connects TRBV19 to TRBJ1-5, with D perhaps TRBD1 (6 bases). This CDR3 is 19 amino acids long. V lost 7 bases to trimming and J lost 0 bases, with 25 bases between them. CDR1 is LNHDA, CDR2 SQIVND, per germline (reference sequence). The CDR3, as DNA: TGTGCCAGTATTGGTCTGGGGGCGCATGGGCCTCATAGCAATCAGCCCCAGCATTTT. This gives the protein CASIGLGAHGPHSNQPQHF.

This clone is a singleton in its sample. The chain has TRBV11-3 and TRBJ2-7; unclear D gene. CDR1 is SGHNT, CDR2 YENEEA, per germline. V was shortened by 5 bases and J by 6 bases, with 17 bases between the two germline ends. CDR3 length: 14 amino acids. The CDR3 loop is CASSAEPPPGEQYF. Written as DNA, the CDR3 is TGTGCCAGCAGCGCTGAGCCTCCCCCTGGCGAGCAGTACTTC.

V usage is TRBV11-2 and J usage is TRBJ1-4; no reliable D call. This CDR3 is 15 amino acids long. Per the germline V gene, CDR1 is SGHAT and CDR2 is FQNNGV. Trimming pared 0 bases from V and 3 bases from J, leaving 8 bases between. CDR3 loop: CASSLDRRPNEKLFF. In DNA, the CDR3 is TGTGCCAGCAGCTTAGATAGGCGGCCTAATGAAAAACTGTTTTTT. Supplemented by reference TRBV11-2 and TRBJ1-4, the full variable domain reads EAGVAQSPRYKIIEKRQSVAFWCNPISGHATLYWYQQILGQGPKLLIQFQNNGVVDDSQLPKDRFSAERLKGVDSTLKIQPAKLEDSAVYLCASSLDRRPNEKLFFGSGTQLSVL.